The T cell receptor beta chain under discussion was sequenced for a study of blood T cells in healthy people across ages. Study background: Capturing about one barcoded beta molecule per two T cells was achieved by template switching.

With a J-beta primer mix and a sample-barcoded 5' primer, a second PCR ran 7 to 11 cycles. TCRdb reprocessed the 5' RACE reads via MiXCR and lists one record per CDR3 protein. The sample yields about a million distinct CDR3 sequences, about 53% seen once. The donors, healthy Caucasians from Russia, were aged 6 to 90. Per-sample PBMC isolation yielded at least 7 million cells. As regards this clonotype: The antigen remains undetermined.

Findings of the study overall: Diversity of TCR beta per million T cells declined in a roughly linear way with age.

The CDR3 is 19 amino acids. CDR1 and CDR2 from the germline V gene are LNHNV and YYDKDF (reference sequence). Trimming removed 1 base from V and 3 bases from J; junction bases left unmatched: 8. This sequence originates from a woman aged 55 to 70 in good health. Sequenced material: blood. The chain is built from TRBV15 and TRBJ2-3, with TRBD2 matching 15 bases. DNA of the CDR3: TGTGCCACCAGCAGAGTTAGGGGGACTAGCGGGAGGAAGACAGATACGCAGTATTTT. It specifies CATSRVRGTSGRKTDTQYF.